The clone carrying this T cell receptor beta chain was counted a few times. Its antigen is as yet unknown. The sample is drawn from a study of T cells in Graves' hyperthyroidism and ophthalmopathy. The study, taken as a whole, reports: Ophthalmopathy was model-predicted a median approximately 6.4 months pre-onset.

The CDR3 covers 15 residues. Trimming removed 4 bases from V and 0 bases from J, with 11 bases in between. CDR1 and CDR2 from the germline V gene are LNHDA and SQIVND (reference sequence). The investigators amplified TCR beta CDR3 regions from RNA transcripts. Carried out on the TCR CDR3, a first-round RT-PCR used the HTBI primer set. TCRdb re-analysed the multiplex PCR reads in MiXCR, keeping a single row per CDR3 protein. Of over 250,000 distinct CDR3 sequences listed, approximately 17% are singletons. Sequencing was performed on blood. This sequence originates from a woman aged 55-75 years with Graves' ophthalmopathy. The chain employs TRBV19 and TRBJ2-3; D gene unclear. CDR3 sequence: CASSRSQDSTDTQYF. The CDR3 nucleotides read TGTGCCAGTAGTAGGTCGCAGGATAGCACAGATACGCAGTATTTT.